Included here is one T cell receptor (beta chain) sequence, with context. Antigen specificity is unknown. The data were obtained in a study of cytomegalovirus exposure and HLA in healthy donors. Study outcomes and limitations: Previous analysis showed most TCR beta V segments were productive about 90% or about 30% of the time. From TCR beta sequences, most subjects' HLA-A and HLA-B alleles were reportedly predicted accurately. Among the CMV-associated chains, a few were confirmed in vitro as specific for CMV antigens. Most of the CMV-associated TCR beta chains (in a later analysis) appeared to be HLA-restricted.

The PCR made use of 60 Vbeta and 13 Jbeta primers. Assay used: immunoSEQ multiplex PCR; TCRdb lists only in-frame clones, some missing. The sample has more than 150,000 clones; around four fifths are singletons. V shed 2 bases and J shed 2 bases, with 12 bases lying between them. Germline V lookup: CDR1 SNHLY, CDR2 FYNNEI. The CDR3 runs to 15 residues. The V and J genes are TRBV2 and TRBJ2-5; the D gene is possibly TRBD2 (5 bases). Specimen: PBMCs. This receptor was taken from a man younger than 35 in good health and CMV-seronegative. The DNA of the CDR3 is TGTGCCAGCAGTGAATTTGGAACGGGGCAAGAGACCCAGTACTTC. Amino acids: CASSEFGTGQETQYF.